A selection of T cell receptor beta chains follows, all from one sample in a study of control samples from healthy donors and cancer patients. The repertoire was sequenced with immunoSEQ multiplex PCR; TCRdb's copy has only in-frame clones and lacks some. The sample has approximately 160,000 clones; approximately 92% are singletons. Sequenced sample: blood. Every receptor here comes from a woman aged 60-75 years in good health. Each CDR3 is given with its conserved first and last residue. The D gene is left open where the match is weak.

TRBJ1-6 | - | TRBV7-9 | CASSLGWQGTRNSPLHF | TGTGCCAGCAGCTTAGGTTGGCAGGGGACGCGAAATTCACCCCTCCACTTT
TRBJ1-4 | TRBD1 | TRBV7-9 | CASSPMEGQAGEKLFF | TGTGCCAGCAGCCCGATGGAGGGACAGGCGGGTGAAAAACTGTTTTTT
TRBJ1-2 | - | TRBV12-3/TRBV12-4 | CATWGGTNYGYTF | TGTGCCACATGGGGGGGGACGAACTATGGCTACACCTTC
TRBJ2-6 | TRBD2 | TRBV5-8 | CASSAGGLAGAPSGANVLTF | TGTGCCAGCTCGGCCGGCGGACTAGCGGGGGCCCCCTCTGGGGCCAACGTCCTGACTTTC
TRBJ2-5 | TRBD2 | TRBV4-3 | CASSLGLAGGLETQYF | TGCGCCAGCAGCCTCGGACTAGCGGGGGGGCTGGAGACCCAGTACTTC
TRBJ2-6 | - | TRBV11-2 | CASSFPGHLVSGANVLTF | TGTGCCAGCAGCTTTCCGGGACACTTGGTCTCTGGGGCCAACGTCCTGACTTTC
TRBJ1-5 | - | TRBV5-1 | CASSLGGTDYSNQPQHF | TGCGCCAGCAGCTTGGGAGGGACGGACTATAGCAATCAGCCCCAGCATTTT
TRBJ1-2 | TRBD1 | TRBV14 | CASSQDNRGYGYTF | TGTGCCAGCAGCCAAGATAACAGGGGCTACGGCTACACCTTC
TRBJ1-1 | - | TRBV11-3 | CASSLDPGTEAFF | TGTGCCAGCAGCTTAGATCCTGGCACTGAAGCTTTCTTT
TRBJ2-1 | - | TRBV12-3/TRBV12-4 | CASSLNAGLPAFF | TGTGCCAGCAGTTTAAATGCAGGCCTACCGGCGTTCTTC
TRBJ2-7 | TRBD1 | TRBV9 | CASSEGQGSYEQYF | TGTGCCAGCAGCGAGGGACAGGGATCATACGAGCAGTACTTC
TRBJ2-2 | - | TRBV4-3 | CASSLIRAGGELFF | TGCGCCAGCAGCCTCATACGCGCGGGGGGGGAGCTGTTTTTT
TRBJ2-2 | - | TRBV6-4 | CASTPGQNTGELFF | TGTGCCAGCACGCCGGGACAGAACACCGGGGAGCTGTTTTTT
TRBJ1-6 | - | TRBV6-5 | CASYSSSYNSPLHF | TGTGCCAGTTATTCGAGCTCCTATAATTCACCCCTCCACTTT
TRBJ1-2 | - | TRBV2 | CASSLAYYGYTF | TGTGCCAGCAGTCTCGCATACTATGGCTACACCTTC
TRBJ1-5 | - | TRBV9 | CASSPYSNQPQHF | TGTGCCAGCAGCCCATATAGCAATCAGCCCCAGCATTTT
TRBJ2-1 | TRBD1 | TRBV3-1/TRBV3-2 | CASSQLGTVTVQFF | TGTGCCAGCAGCCAACTTGGGACAGTGACAGTGCAGTTCTTC
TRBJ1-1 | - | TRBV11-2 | CASSRASRGTEAFF | TGTGCCAGCAGCAGGGCGTCCCGGGGAACTGAAGCTTTCTTT
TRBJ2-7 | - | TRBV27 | CASRVGSTGLGEQYF | TGTGCCAGCAGGGTCGGGAGCACTGGCCTTGGTGAGCAGTACTTC
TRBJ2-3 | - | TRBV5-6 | CASSYRPTSTDTQYF | TGTGCTAGCAGCTACAGGCCAACTAGCACAGATACGCAGTATTTT